This entry concerns a single T cell receptor (beta chain). Antigen: not known. The sample comes from a study of CD8 T cells in ankylosing spondylitis. Findings and caveats of the study: Seemingly characteristic of ankylosing spondylitis blood was a TCR beta motif consisting of eight highly homologous variants. There were earlier reports of some motif variants in reactive arthritis synovial fluid and blood.

Quantitative 5'-RACE with molecular barcodes was used to make the TCR beta libraries. TCRdb ran MiXCR on the 5' RACE reads and lists one entry per CDR3 protein. Of about 800,000 distinct CDR3 sequences listed, over 9.5% are singletons. The germline V gene encodes CDR1 LGHNA and CDR2 YSLEER. CDR3 length: 14 amino acids. Deletions cut 0 bases from V and 8 bases from J, with 10 bases between. The sample taken for sequencing was blood, either unsorted or a sorted T cell fraction (not recorded which). This sequence joins TRBV4-3 and TRBJ1-4; D is uncertain. The clonotype comes from a male donor with ankylosing spondylitis. The CDR3 region is CASSQEAPTEKLFF. CDR3 bases: TGCGCCAGCAGCCAAGAGGCACCGACGGAAAAACTGTTTTTT.